This T cell receptor (beta chain) was sequenced in a study of T cell responses to AZD1222 COVID-19 vaccine. The table came from immunoSEQ multiplex PCR; TCRdb's copy has only in-frame clones and leaves some out. Of roughly 120,000 clones listed, roughly 89% are singletons. The V gene's germline CDR1 is DFQATT and CDR2 SNEGSKA (reference sequence). This CDR3 spans 12 amino acids. The trim removed 3 bases at V and 7 bases at J, leaving 3 bases unmatched. Of note for this clone: Its antigen is unknown.

Study outcomes and limitations: Females outnumbered males among donors, who were mostly white British; clonal diversity was possibly underestimated.

The source was peripheral blood, collected 28 days after the second AZD1222 dose. The chain uses TRBV20-1 and TRBJ1-2; 9 bases are a match to TRBD1. This TCR came from an adult who received the AZD1222 COVID-19 vaccine. CDR3 protein: CSASRDRAGYTF. The CDR3 bases are TGCAGTGCTAGTCGGGACAGGGCTGGCTACACCTTC.